This entry features one T cell receptor (beta chain) sequence. This record belongs to a study of PD-L1 blockade in urothelial cancer. About the study: Each blood sample yielded a median of about 140,000 T cells.

The investigators introduced synthetic TCR analog templates into each PCR as spikes. This table comes from immunoSEQ multiplex PCR, and its TCRdb copy is limited to in-frame clones, with some not included. The table has around 100,000 clones, 75% to 95% seen once. The germline V gene encodes CDR1 MGHDK and CDR2 SYGVNS. Trimming shortened V by 1 base and J by 1 base, and 15 bases separated the two germline ends. The CDR3 length is 17 residues. Documented time point: peripheral blood 6 weeks after treatment start. Patients each gave 1 to 8 samples, pretreatment and on-treatment. V is TRBV25-1 and J is TRBJ2-3; D remains unclear. This sample comprised PBMCs, obtained around atezolizumab (anti-PD-L1) treatment. The sequence derives from a man aged 60-69 years with urothelial cancer. The CDR3 spells CASSESALTAGTDTQYF. The DNA of the CDR3 is TGTGCCAGCAGTGAATCCGCGTTAACGGCGGGCACAGATACGCAGTATTTT.